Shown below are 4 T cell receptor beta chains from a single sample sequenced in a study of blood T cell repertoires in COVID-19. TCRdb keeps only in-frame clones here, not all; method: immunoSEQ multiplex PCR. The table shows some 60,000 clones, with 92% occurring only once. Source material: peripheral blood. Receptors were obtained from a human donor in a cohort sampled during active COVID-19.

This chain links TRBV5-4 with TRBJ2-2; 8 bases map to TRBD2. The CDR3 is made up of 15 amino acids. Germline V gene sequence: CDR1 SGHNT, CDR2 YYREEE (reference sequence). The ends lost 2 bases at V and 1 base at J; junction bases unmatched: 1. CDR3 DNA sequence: TGTGCCAGCAGCTTTAGCGGGGTGAACACCGGGGAGCTGTTTTTT. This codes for CASSFSGVNTGELFF.

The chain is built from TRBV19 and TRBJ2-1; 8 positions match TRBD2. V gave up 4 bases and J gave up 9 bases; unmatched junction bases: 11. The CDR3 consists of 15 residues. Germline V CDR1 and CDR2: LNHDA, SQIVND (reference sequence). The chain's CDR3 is CASSNTGLVASEQFF. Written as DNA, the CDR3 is TGTGCCAGTAGTAACACGGGACTAGTGGCTAGTGAGCAGTTCTTC. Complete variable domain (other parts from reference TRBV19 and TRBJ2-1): DGGITQSPKYLFRKEGQNVTLSCEQNLNHDAMYWYRQDPGQGLRLIYYSQIVNDFQKGDIAEGYSVSREKKESFPLTVTSAQKNPTAFYLCASSNTGLVASEQFFGPGTRLTVL.

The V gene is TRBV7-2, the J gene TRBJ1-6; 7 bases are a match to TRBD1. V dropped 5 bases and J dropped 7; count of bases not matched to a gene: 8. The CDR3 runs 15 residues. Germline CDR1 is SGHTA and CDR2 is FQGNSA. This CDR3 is CASSPWDSSNSPLHF. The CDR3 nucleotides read TGTGCCAGCAGCCCGTGGGACAGCTCGAATTCACCCCTCCACTTT.

The CDR3 region is CASAREPSSYEQYF. In DNA, the CDR3 is TGTGCCAGCGCGAGGGAACCGTCTTCCTACGAGCAGTACTTC. V and J are TRBV6-5 and TRBJ2-7; perhaps TRBD2 as D (5 bases). V was clipped by 8 bases and J by 1 base, with 15 bases between them. The germline V gene encodes CDR1 MNHEY and CDR2 SVGAGI. This CDR3 contains 14 residues.